A selection of T cell receptor beta chains follows, all from one sample in a study of early T cells in non-severe SARS-CoV-2 infection. TCRdb re-called the 5' RACE reads through MiXCR, storing one row per CDR3 protein. The sample includes some 19,000 distinct CDR3 sequences, about 4.2% of them seen just once. The source material was whole blood. These receptors came from an adult who was a healthcare worker with PCR-confirmed SARS-CoV-2 infection or an uninfected control (not recorded which). The CDR3 runs from the conserved cysteine through the conserved F or W. The order of the fields is J gene, D gene, V gene, clone size, CDR3 protein, CDR3 DNA. D genes are given only for firm matches. Clone size is shown for a subset of rows, as once, few, many or a class of expanded clone.

TRBJ1-5 - TRBV4-3 many CASSHFRGNQPQHF TGCGCCAGCAGCCATTTCAGGGGCAATCAGCCCCAGCATTTT
TRBJ2-5 - TRBV20-1 many CSASRLVGETQYF TGCAGTGCTAGTAGATTAGTCGGAGAGACCCAGTACTTC
TRBJ2-3 - TRBV11-1 many CASSLTGATDTQYF TGTGCCAGCAGCCTAACGGGGGCCACAGATACGCAGTATTTT
TRBJ2-3 - TRBV7-2 many CASSLGRGVTDTQYF TGTGCCAGCAGCTTGGGCAGGGGAGTCACAGATACGCAGTATTTT
TRBJ1-6 TRBD1 TRBV18 many CASSPPGQVYNSPLHF TGTGCCAGCTCACCACCGGGACAGGTCTATAATTCACCCCTCCACTTT
TRBJ1-2 TRBD1 TRBV18 - CASSPPPFGTGYGYTF TGTGCCAGCTCACCCCCCCCCTTCGGGACAGGGTACGGCTACACCTTC
TRBJ2-1 - TRBV9 medium-sized CASSVGWNNEQFF TGTGCCAGCAGCGTAGGGTGGAACAATGAGCAGTTCTTC
TRBJ1-1 - TRBV6-5 medium-sized CASIPRSDRGTEAFF TGTGCCAGCATCCCCCGTTCGGACCGCGGCACTGAAGCTTTCTTT
TRBJ2-7 - TRBV29-1 - CSVEGLGRSSYEQYF TGCAGCGTTGAAGGGCTAGGTAGGAGCTCCTACGAGCAGTACTTC
TRBJ1-1 - TRBV6-5 many CASSSYTEAFF TGTGCCAGCAGTTCTTACACTGAAGCTTTCTTT
TRBJ1-4 - TRBV5-1 many CASSFGPTNEEKLFF TGCGCCAGCAGCTTCGGTCCAACCAACGAAGAAAAACTGTTTTTT
TRBJ1-5 TRBD1 TRBV9 many CASSVSGTGDQPQHF TGTGCCAGCAGCGTCTCCGGGACAGGCGATCAGCCCCAGCATTTT
TRBJ2-1 TRBD1 TRBV20-1 many CSASRPGTGTEQFF TGCAGTGCTAGCCGTCCCGGGACAGGGACTGAGCAGTTCTTC
TRBJ1-1 - TRBV7-9 many CASSLSGNTEAFF TGTGCCAGCAGCTTATCCGGGAACACTGAAGCTTTCTTT
TRBJ2-5 - TRBV6-1 many CASSALSETQYF TGTGCCAGCAGTGCCCTCTCAGAGACCCAGTACTTC
TRBJ2-4 TRBD1 TRBV4-3 many CASSPDRGNIQYF TGCGCCAGCAGCCCGGACAGGGGAAACATTCAGTACTTC
TRBJ2-2 - TRBV5-1 - CASSLDSGGTGELFF TGCGCCAGCAGCTTGGATAGTGGGGGCACCGGGGAGCTGTTTTTT
TRBJ1-5 - TRBV7-9 many CASSFNTERNQPQHF TGTGCCAGCAGCTTCAATACAGAACGCAATCAGCCCCAGCATTTT
TRBJ2-3 - TRBV23-1 many CATCRVPVDTQYF TGCGCCACCTGTCGAGTTCCCGTGGATACGCAGTATTTT
TRBJ2-6 - TRBV5-1 few CASAPAGANVLTF TGCGCCAGCGCGCCCGCTGGGGCCAACGTCCTGACTTTC
TRBJ2-3 - TRBV7-2 medium-sized CASSLEVGLGTDTQYF TGTGCCAGCAGCTTAGAGGTGGGGCTTGGCACAGATACGCAGTATTTT
TRBJ2-7 - TRBV11-3 many CASSLNLPPPGGANEQYF TGTGCCAGCAGCTTAAACCTCCCCCCCCCTGGGGGGGCGAACGAGCAGTACTTC
TRBJ2-5 TRBD1 TRBV20-1 many CSAQPGQGLETQYF TGCAGTGCGCAGCCGGGACAGGGGCTAGAGACCCAGTACTTC
TRBJ1-4 - TRBV5-4 many CASSVTDEKLFF TGTGCCAGCAGCGTAACGGATGAAAAACTGTTTTTT
TRBJ2-5 TRBD2 TRBV13 many CASSPGLAFPLEETQYF TGTGCCAGCAGCCCGGGACTAGCGTTTCCCTTGGAAGAGACCCAGTACTTC
TRBJ2-1 TRBD1 TRBV6-1 many CASSPRQGNNEQFF TGTGCCAGCAGCCCCCGACAGGGAAACAATGAGCAGTTCTTC
TRBJ1-2 - TRBV6-6 many CASTAGRGYGYTF TGTGCCAGCACCGCGGGGCGCGGCTATGGCTACACCTTC
TRBJ2-1 - TRBV6-2/TRBV6-3 many CASSYSGGPNEQFF TGTGCCAGCAGTTACTCGGGAGGCCCCAATGAGCAGTTCTTC
TRBJ2-7 - TRBV29-1 many CSVFQGYEQYF TGCAGCGTTTTTCAGGGCTACGAGCAGTACTTC
TRBJ1-1 TRBD1 TRBV29-1 many CSVGTGENTEAFF TGCAGCGTCGGGACAGGCGAAAACACTGAAGCTTTCTTT
TRBJ2-1 TRBD2 TRBV7-6 many CASSSGLAQFYNEQFF TGTGCCAGCAGCTCGGGACTAGCTCAATTCTACAATGAGCAGTTCTTC
TRBJ2-6 - TRBV27 many CASSPQGSRANVLTF TGTGCCAGCAGCCCACAGGGCTCTCGAGCCAACGTCCTGACTTTC
TRBJ1-6 - TRBV4-1 many CASSQVGQPNSPLHF TGCGCCAGCAGCCAAGTCGGACAGCCTAATTCACCCCTCCACTTT
TRBJ2-3 TRBD1 TRBV7-2 many CASSSDTGGWDTQYF TGTGCCAGCAGCTCGGATACAGGGGGCTGGGATACGCAGTATTTT
TRBJ1-2 - TRBV6-1 many CDPQGFNGYTF TGTGACCCGCAGGGGTTCAACGGCTACACCTTC